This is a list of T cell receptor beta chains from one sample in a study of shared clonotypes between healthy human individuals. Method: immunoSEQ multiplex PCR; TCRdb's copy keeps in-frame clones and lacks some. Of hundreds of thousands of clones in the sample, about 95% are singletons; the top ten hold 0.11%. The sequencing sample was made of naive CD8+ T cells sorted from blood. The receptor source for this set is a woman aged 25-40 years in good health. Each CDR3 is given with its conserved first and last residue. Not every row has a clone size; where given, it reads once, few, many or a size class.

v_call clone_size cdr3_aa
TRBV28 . CASSFPTSGILYEQYF
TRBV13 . CASSYPGGNTEAFF
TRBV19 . CASSIFQGWHQPQHF
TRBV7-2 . CASSQTSGSYNEQFF
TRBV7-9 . CASGPSGTYNEQFF
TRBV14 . CASSQVGPLNIQYF
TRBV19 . CASSMSRVGQIGDYGYTF
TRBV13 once CASSPLGDTQYF
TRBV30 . CAYGQGPFGELFF
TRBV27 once CASSPGGLAGGPSDTQYF
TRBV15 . CATRKDRRPYEQYF
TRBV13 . CATPRPDGWEAFF
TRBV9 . CASSGGLAHEQFF
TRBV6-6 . CASSGTGTDTQYF
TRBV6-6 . CASSWSLNNEQFF
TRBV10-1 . CARLGRRNEQFF
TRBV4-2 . CASSQGTSFTDTQYF
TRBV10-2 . CASSSGMQGGDHNNQPQHF
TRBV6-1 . CASTHRTASYEQYF
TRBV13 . CASSPGTLNTEAFF
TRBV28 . CASSPNRDLFF
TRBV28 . CASSHRDYQPQHF
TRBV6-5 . CASSYGGGQREKLFF